The 9 T cell receptor beta chains reported below all come from one sample, sequenced in a study of T cell responses to AZD1222 COVID-19 vaccine (dated by TCRdb to the early 2020s). The library came from the immunoSEQ multiplex PCR assay. Entries here come from immuneACCESS through TCRdb and include only in-frame sequences with V and J called. Some clones fail to appear in such tables; in the studies checked, an unresolved V gene covers under half of the shortfall, and the cause of the remainder is unknown. Recorded for this sample are approximately 130,000 clones; roughly 93% of them occurred a single time. The leading ten clones occupy 3.1% of the sample. In the paper's terms, the time point label means: baseline before first vaccination. The input for sequencing was peripheral blood, taken on day 0 of AZD1222 vaccination. The receptors stem from an adult in good health.

This rearrangement joins TRBV6-4 to TRBJ2-3, with 10 bases aligning to TRBD2. The CDR3 length is 15 residues. Germline CDR1 reads MRHNA; CDR2 reads SNTAGT. V trimming: 3 bases; J trimming: 1 base; junction bases outside the gene matches: 1. As DNA, the CDR3 is TGTGCCAGCAGTGAAGGGACTAGCGGCACAGATACGCAGTATTTT. Amino acids: CASSEGTSGTDTQYF.

The chain recombines TRBV24-1 with TRBJ2-2, with 9 nucleotides matching TRBD1. The CDR3 is 16 amino acids. The germline CDR1 and CDR2 sequences are KGHDR and SFDVKD. Trimming cost V 5 bases and J 5 bases; bases outside gene matches: 8. The CDR3 region is CATSGAQGAWTGELFF. The CDR3 DNA reads TGTGCCACCAGTGGTGCACAGGGGGCCTGGACCGGGGAGCTGTTTTTT.

Comment on this clone: The junction differs from germline at one of its ends, possibly a read error. This chain uses TRBV28 with TRBJ2-3, with TRBD1 matching over 9 bases. Per the germline V gene, CDR1 is MDHEN and CDR2 is SYDVKM. This CDR3 is 13 amino acids long. This chain's CDR3 is CASRSGTGYFPVF. CDR3 bases: TGTGCCAGCAGGTCCGGGACAGGGTATTTTCCGGTCTTT.

This clone was observed once. The rearrangement uses TRBV19 and TRBJ1-5; a weak D match, TRBD1 (5 bases). Germline loops: CDR1 LNHDA, CDR2 SQIVND (reference sequence). Trimming shortened V by 1 base and J by 6 bases, and 7 bases separated the two germline ends. The CDR3 length is 13 residues. The CDR3 reads CASSIGGVQPQHF. The CDR3 DNA reads as TGTGCCAGTAGTATAGGAGGGGTTCAGCCCCAGCATTTT.

V and J are TRBV15 and TRBJ1-1; possibly TRBD1 for D (6 bases). Germline V gene data show CDR1 as LNHNV and CDR2 as YYDKDF (reference sequence). V shed 0 bases and J shed 4 bases, with 9 bases lying between them. This CDR3 is 14 amino acids long. DNA for the CDR3: TGTGCCACCAGCAGAGATGGGGGGCTCACTGAAGCTTTCTTT. The encoded protein is CATSRDGGLTEAFF. The entire variable domain, with the rest obtained from reference TRBV15 and TRBJ1-1, is as follows: DAMVIQNPRYQVTQFGKPVTLSCSQTLNHNVMYWYQQKSSQAPKLLFHYYDKDFNNEADTPDNFQSRRPNTSFCFLDIRSPGLGDTAMYLCATSRDGGLTEAFFGQGTRLTVV.

This clone was seen a few times. The chain has TRBV7-3 and TRBJ2-1, with 8 bases fitting TRBD1. The CDR3 length is 15 residues. Germline V gene sequence: CDR1 SGHTA, CDR2 FQGTGA. Trimming cost V 5 bases and J 7 bases; bases outside gene matches: 10. CDR3: CASSPQGGVGNEQFF. CDR3 nucleotide sequence: TGTGCCAGCAGCCCACAGGGGGGAGTTGGGAATGAGCAGTTCTTC.

This clone was recorded only once. The chain uses TRBV6-5 and TRBJ1-2; 7 positions match TRBD1. The CDR3 length is 12 residues. From germline, CDR1 is MNHEY and CDR2 SVGAGI. Unmatched junction bases numbered 1, after V lost 4 bases and J lost 5 bases. Here the CDR3 DNA reads TGTGCCAGCAGTTCAGGGGGATATGGCTACACCTTC. It codes for CASSSGGYGYTF.

The chain links TRBV7-3 to TRBJ1-3; tentatively, D is TRBD1 (5 bases). Germline V gene sequence: CDR1 SGHTA, CDR2 FQGTGA. Trimming removed 4 bases at V and 2 bases at J, with 9 bases between. There are 14 residues in the CDR3. CDR3 in DNA: TGTGCCAGCAGCTCGGGGACGGCTGGAAACACCATATATTTT. It is translated as CASSSGTAGNTIYF.

The chain employs TRBV30 and TRBJ1-6; no clear D. V lost 6 bases to trimming and J lost 9 bases, with 15 bases between them. The germline V gene has CDR1 GTSNPN and CDR2 SVGIG (reference sequence). This CDR3 region has 13 residues. CDR3 loop: CACQADLTSPLHF. The CDR3 bases are TGTGCCTGCCAGGCGGACCTTACTTCACCCCTCCACTTT.